The 2 T cell receptor beta chains below come from one sample, sequenced in a study of human T cells and chemical hapten exposure. One entry per CDR3 protein, called by TCRdb with MiXCR from the RACE reads. Of under 40,000 distinct CDR3 sequences in the sample, roughly 12% are singletons; the top ten hold less than 2.5%. Stated time point: pre-sensitization, week 0. Stated treatment: therapeutic diphenylcyclopropenone sensitization with weekly scalp DPC. The authors' total RNA extraction used unfractionated whole blood. Sequencing used whole blood, obtained in connection with sensitization to the hapten diphenylcyclopropenone (DPC). The receptors were sampled from a woman aged 40 to 50 with alopecia areata. Some clones in this sample may be carry-over from other donors' samples.

A few counts support this clonotype. The rearrangement uses TRBV28 and TRBJ2-1, with D unclear. The germline V and J ends were trimmed by 4 bases and 8 bases, with 6 bases remaining between them. Germline CDR1 is MDHEN and CDR2 is SYDVKM. CDR3 length: 11 amino acids. This chain's CDR3 is CASSSVDEQFF. The CDR3 DNA reads as TGTGCCAGCAGTTCAGTCGATGAGCAGTTCTTC.

This clonotype was seen a few times. The chain couples TRBV6-1 to TRBJ1-3; the D gene is possibly TRBD1 (6 bases). Germline CDR1 reads MNHNS; CDR2 reads SASEGT. Trimming removed 6 bases at V and 0 bases at J, with 15 bases between. This CDR3 comprises 16 residues. The CDR3 loop reads CASSEKGGPSGNTIYF. CDR3 nucleotide sequence: TGTGCCAGCAGCGAGAAGGGGGGACCCTCTGGAAACACCATATATTTT.